What follows describes a single T cell receptor beta chain. Being one base from a much bigger clone, this may be a read error. The same CDR3 can be traced to other DNA sequences in this sample. The entire patient cohort was treatment-naive prior to thyroid surgery. The sample is drawn from a study of metastatic and nonmetastatic thyroid tumors. The wider study: Malignant thyroid and benign thyroid patients provided blood and tumor or nodule tissue whose repertoires were compared.

Using MiXCR, TCRdb re-called clones from the PCR reads. The repertoire holds 33,000 or so clones, 7% to 8% seen once, with around 44% in the top ten. The CDR3 is made up of 14 amino acids. The V and J ends lost 0 bases and 5 bases respectively, with 8 bases between them. The germline V gene encodes CDR1 KGHSH and CDR2 LQKENI. This clonotype was sampled from a female donor with papillary thyroid cancer or a benign thyroid nodule (not recorded which). Some clones in this sample may be carry-over from other donors' samples. The V and J genes are TRBV18 and TRBJ2-1, with D perhaps matching TRBD2 (6 bases). The sample taken for sequencing was blood. This CDR3 reads CASSPPSGDNEQFF. DNA of the CDR3: TGTGCCAGCTCACCACCCTCGGGAGACAATGAGCAGTTCTTC.